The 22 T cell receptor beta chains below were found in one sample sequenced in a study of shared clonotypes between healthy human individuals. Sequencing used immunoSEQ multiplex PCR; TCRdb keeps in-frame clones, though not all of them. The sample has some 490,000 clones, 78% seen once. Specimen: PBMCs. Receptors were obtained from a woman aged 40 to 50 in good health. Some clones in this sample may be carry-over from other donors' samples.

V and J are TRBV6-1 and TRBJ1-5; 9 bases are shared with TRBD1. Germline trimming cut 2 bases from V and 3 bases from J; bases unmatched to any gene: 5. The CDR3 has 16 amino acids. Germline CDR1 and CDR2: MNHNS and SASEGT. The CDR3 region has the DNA TGTGCCAGCAGTGAATTTGGGACAGGGCCCAATCAGCCCCAGCATTTT. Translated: CASSEFGTGPNQPQHF.

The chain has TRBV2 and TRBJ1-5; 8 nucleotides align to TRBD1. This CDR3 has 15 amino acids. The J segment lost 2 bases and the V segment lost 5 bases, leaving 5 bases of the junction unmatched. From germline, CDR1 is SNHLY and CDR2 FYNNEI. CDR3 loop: CASSPRTGRNQPQHF. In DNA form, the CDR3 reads TGTGCCAGCAGTCCCCGGACAGGGCGCAATCAGCCCCAGCATTTT.

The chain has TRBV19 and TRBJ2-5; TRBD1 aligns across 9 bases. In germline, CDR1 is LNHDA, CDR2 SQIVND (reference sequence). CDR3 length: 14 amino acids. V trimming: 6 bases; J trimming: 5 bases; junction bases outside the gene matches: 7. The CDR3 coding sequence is TGTGCCAGTAGCGGACAGGGGAGGTCGGAGACCCAGTACTTC. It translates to CASSGQGRSETQYF.

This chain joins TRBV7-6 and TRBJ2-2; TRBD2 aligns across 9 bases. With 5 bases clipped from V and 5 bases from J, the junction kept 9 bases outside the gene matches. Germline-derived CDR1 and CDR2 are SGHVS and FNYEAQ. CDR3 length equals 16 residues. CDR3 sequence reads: CASSGLAGVRTGELFF. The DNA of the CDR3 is TGTGCCAGCAGCGGATTAGCGGGAGTACGAACCGGGGAGCTGTTTTTT. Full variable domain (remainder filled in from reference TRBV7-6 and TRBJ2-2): GAGVSQSPRYKVTKRGQDVALRCDPISGHVSLYWYRQALGQGPEFLTYFNYEAQQDKSGLPNDRFSAERPEGSISTLTIQRTEQRDSAMYRCASSGLAGVRTGELFFGEGSRLTVL.

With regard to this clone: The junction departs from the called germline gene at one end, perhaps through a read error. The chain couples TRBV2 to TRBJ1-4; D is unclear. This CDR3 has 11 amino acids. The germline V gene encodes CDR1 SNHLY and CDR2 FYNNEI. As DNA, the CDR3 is TGTGCCAGCAGTGGCGGCCGGGCGGAAATTTTT. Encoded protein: CASSGGRAEIF.

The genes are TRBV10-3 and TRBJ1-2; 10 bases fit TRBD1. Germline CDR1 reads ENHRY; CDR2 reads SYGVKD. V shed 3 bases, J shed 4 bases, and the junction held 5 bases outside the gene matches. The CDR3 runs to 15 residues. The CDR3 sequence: CAISETDRGPYGYTF. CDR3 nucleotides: TGTGCCATCAGTGAAACCGACAGGGGGCCCTATGGCTACACCTTC.

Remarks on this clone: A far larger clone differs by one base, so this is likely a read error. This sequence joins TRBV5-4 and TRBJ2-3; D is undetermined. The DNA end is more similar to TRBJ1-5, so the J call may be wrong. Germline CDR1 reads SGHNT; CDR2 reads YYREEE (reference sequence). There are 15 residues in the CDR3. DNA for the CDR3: TGTGCCAGCAGCTTGGGTGGGAGGGTCACAGATACGCAGCATTTT. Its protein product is CASSLGGRVTDTQHF.

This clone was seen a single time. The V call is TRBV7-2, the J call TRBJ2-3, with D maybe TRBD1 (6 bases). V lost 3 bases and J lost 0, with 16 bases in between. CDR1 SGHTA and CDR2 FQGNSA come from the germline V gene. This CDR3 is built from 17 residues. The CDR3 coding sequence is TGTGCCAGCAGCTTGGCCGGACAGTTTACTAGCACAGATACGCAGTATTTT. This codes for CASSLAGQFTSTDTQYF.

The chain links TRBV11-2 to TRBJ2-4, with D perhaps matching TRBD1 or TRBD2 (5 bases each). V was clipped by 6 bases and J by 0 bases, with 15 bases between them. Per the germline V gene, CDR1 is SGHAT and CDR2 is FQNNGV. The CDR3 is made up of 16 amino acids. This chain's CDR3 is CASRHRDGRAKNIQYF. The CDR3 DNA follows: TGTGCCAGCAGACACCGGGACGGAAGAGCCAAAAACATTCAGTACTTC.

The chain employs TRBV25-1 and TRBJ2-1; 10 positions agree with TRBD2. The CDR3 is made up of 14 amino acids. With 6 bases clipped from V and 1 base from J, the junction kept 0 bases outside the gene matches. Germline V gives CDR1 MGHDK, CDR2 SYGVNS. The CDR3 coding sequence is TGTGCCAGCAGAGCGGGAGGGTCCTACAATGAGCAGTTCTTC. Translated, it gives CASRAGGSYNEQFF.

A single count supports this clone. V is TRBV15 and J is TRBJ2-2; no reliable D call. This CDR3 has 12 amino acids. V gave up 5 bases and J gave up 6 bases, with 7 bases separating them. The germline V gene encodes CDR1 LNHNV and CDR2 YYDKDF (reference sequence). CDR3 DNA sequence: TGTGCCACCAGCCTGGGCTCCGGGGAGCTGTTTTTT. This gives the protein CATSLGSGELFF.

CDR3 amino acids: CASRRWVEETQYF. CDR3 nucleotide sequence: TGTGCCAGCAGAAGGTGGGTCGAAGAGACCCAGTACTTC. The rearrangement uses TRBV6-1 and TRBJ2-5, with D unresolved. Germline CDR1 is MNHNS and CDR2 is SASEGT. CDR3 length equals 13 residues. Trimming shortened V by 6 bases and J by 3 bases, and 11 bases separated the two germline ends.

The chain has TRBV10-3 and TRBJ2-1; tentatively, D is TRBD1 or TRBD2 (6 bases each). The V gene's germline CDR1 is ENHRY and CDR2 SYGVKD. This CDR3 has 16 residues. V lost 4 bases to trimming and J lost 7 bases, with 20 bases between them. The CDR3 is CAISGVDGIGGNEQFF. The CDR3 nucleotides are TGTGCCATCAGTGGGGTCGATGGCATAGGGGGGAATGAGCAGTTCTTC.

CDR3 amino acids: CASSLGVLRSKNIQYF. The CDR3 DNA is TGTGCCAGCAGCTTGGGGGTACTAAGGTCCAAAAACATTCAGTACTTC. The chain recombines TRBV5-6 with TRBJ2-4, with D uncertain. Germline values: CDR1 SGHDT, CDR2 YYEEEE. The CDR3 totals 16 residues. V was clipped by 0 bases and J by 2 bases, with 12 bases between them.

CDR3 bases: TGTGCCAGCTGCCTGACGGGAAACACCGGGGAGCTGTTTTTT. As protein: CASCLTGNTGELFF. The rearrangement joins TRBV28 to TRBJ2-2, with D perhaps matching TRBD2 (5 bases). CDR1 and CDR2 (germline): MDHEN, SYDVKM. The V and J ends lost 8 bases and 2 bases respectively, with 12 bases between them. This CDR3 region has 14 residues.

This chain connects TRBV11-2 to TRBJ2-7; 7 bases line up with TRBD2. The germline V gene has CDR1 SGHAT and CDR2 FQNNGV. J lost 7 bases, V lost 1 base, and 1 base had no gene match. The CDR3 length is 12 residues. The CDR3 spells CASSLGRGEQYF. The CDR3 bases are TGTGCCAGCAGCTTAGGGCGGGGGGAGCAGTACTTC.

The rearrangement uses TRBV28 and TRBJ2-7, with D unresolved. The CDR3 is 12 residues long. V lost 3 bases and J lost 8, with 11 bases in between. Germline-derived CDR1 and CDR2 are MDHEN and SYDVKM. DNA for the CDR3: TGTGCCAGCAGTTTGGTGGGCAGTCAGCAGTACTTC. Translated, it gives CASSLVGSQQYF. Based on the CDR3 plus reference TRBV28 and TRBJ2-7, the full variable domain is DVKVTQSSRYLVKRTGEKVFLECVQDMDHENMFWYRQDPGLGLRLIYFSYDVKMKEKGDIPEGYSVSREKKERFSLILESASTNQTSMYLCASSLVGSQQYFGPGTRLTVT.

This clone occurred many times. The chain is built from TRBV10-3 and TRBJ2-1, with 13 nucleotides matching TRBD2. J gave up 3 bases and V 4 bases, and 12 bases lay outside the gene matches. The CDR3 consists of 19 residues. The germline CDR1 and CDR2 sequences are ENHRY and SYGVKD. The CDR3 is CAISVGRLAGGFNYNEQFF. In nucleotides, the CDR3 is TGTGCCATCAGTGTCGGTCGACTAGCGGGAGGATTTAACTACAATGAGCAGTTCTTC.

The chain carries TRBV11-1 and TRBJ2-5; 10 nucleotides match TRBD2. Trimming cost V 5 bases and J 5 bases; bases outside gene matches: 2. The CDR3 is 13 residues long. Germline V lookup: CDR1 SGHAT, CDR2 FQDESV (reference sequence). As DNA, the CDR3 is TGTGCCAGCAGCCGTAGCGGGAGGGAGACCCAGTACTTC. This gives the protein CASSRSGRETQYF.

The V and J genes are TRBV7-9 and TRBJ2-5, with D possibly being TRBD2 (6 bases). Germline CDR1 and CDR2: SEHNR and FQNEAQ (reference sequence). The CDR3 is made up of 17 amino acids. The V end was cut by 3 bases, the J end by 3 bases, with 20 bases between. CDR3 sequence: CASSFLLASLLKETQYF. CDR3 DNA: TGTGCCAGCAGCTTCCTACTAGCCTCCCTCCTTAAAGAGACCCAGTACTTC.

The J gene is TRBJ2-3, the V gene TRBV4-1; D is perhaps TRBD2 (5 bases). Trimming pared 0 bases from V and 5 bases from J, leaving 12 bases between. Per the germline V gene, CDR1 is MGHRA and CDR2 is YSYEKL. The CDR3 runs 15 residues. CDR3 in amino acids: CASSQDSGFGDTQYF. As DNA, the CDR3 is TGCGCCAGCAGCCAAGATTCGGGATTTGGAGATACGCAGTATTTT.

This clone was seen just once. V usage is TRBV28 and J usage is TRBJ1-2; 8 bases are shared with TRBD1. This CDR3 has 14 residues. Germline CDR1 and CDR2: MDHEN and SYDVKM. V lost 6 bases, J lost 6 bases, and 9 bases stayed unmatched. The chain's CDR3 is CASRTGQEYNGYTF. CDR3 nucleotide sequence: TGTGCCAGCAGGACGGGACAGGAATATAATGGCTACACCTTC.